The 26 T cell receptor beta chains given below trace back to one sample, sequenced in a study of control samples from healthy donors and cancer patients. The table came from immunoSEQ multiplex PCR; TCRdb's copy has only in-frame clones and leaves some out. The sample consists of tens of thousands of clones, 87% of them appearing once. What was sequenced was blood. The receptors were gathered from a man aged 50 to 59 in good health.

The J gene is TRBJ1-2, the V gene TRBV14, with D perhaps matching TRBD1 (6 bases). The CDR3 contains 15 residues. Germline V CDR1 and CDR2: SGHDN, FVKESK. V was clipped by 5 bases and J by 6 bases, with 19 bases between them. This CDR3 is CASSNGRRGADGYTF. The CDR3 DNA follows: TGTGCCAGCAGCAATGGTAGGAGGGGGGCTGATGGCTACACCTTC.

The chain is built from TRBV11-2 and TRBJ2-1; tentative D call: TRBD1 (6 bases). Germline V CDR1 and CDR2: SGHAT, FQNNGV. The V gene lost 5 bases and the J gene lost 5 bases, with 22 bases spanning the gap. This CDR3 has 17 residues. The CDR3 coding sequence is TGTGCCAGCAGCCCCGATGGGGGCTACCTGCTGAACAATGAGCAGTTCTTC. The encoded protein is CASSPDGGYLLNNEQFF. The full variable domain, in which reference TRBV11-2 and TRBJ2-1 provide the parts outside the CDR3, is EAGVAQSPRYKIIEKRQSVAFWCNPISGHATLYWYQQILGQGPKLLIQFQNNGVVDDSQLPKDRFSAERLKGVDSTLKIQPAKLEDSAVYLCASSPDGGYLLNNEQFFGPGTRLTVL.

In nucleotides, the CDR3 is TGTGCCAGCAGTTACTCGGGGGGGGAGGGCACCGGGGAGCTGTTTTTT. Translation gives CASSYSGGEGTGELFF. This chain links TRBV6-6 with TRBJ2-2; 7 bases map to TRBD2. The CDR3 is 16 residues long. In germline, CDR1 is MNHNY, CDR2 SVGAGI (reference sequence). J gave up 4 bases and V 0 bases, and 5 bases lay outside the gene matches.

The chain employs TRBV7-8 and TRBJ2-2, with D possibly being TRBD1 (6 bases). V was clipped by 5 bases and J by 0 bases, with 10 bases between them. CDR1 SGHVS and CDR2 FQNEAQ come from the germline V gene. The CDR3 is made up of 15 amino acids. The CDR3 is CASSHRVANTGELFF. DNA for the CDR3: TGTGCCAGCAGCCACAGGGTCGCGAACACCGGGGAGCTGTTTTTT.

This clone came up once. The chain has TRBV2 and TRBJ1-5, with a weak D call TRBD1 (6 bases). This CDR3 is built from 13 residues. V shed 4 bases and J shed 7 bases, with 11 bases lying between them. Germline CDR1 reads SNHLY; CDR2 reads FYNNEI. The CDR3 nucleotides are TGTGCCAGCAGTGTGGGACAAGGCCAGCCCCAGCATTTT. It specifies CASSVGQGQPQHF. Full variable domain (remainder filled in from reference TRBV2 and TRBJ1-5): EPEVTQTPSHQVTQMGQEVILRCVPISNHLYFYWYRQILGQKVEFLVSFYNNEISEKSEIFDDQFSVERPDGSNFTLKIRSTKLEDSAMYFCASSVGQGQPQHFGDGTRLSIL.

The CDR3 DNA follows: TGTGCCAGCAGTTACACCCCGGGACAGGGAACTGGCTACACCTTC. It codes for CASSYTPGQGTGYTF. The genes are TRBV6-5 and TRBJ1-2, with 9 bases aligning to TRBD1. The CDR3 is 15 residues long. Germline V gene sequence: CDR1 MNHEY, CDR2 SVGAGI. Unmatched junction bases numbered 8, after V lost 2 bases and J lost 7 bases.

The rearrangement uses TRBV6-1 and TRBJ1-2, with 9 bases fitting TRBD1. CDR3 size: 14 residues. J gave up 5 bases and V 0 bases, and 1 base lay outside the gene matches. In germline, CDR1 is MNHNS, CDR2 SASEGT. The CDR3 nucleotides are TGTGCCAGCAGTGAAGCAGGGACAGGGTATGGCTACACCTTC. As protein: CASSEAGTGYGYTF.

The V and J genes are TRBV5-5 and TRBJ1-3; no clear D gene. This CDR3 region has 12 residues. Germline assignment: CDR1 SGHKS and CDR2 YYEKEE (reference sequence). Trimming shortened V by 0 bases and J by 4 bases, and 2 bases separated the two germline ends. In nucleotides, the CDR3 is TGTGCCAGCAGCTTGGAGGGAAACACCATATATTTT. This encodes CASSLEGNTIYF.

J is TRBJ2-4 and V is TRBV30; D is ambiguous. There are 13 residues in the CDR3. Trimming pared 0 bases from V and 5 bases from J, leaving 8 bases between. Germline V gene sequence: CDR1 GTSNPN, CDR2 SVGIG (reference sequence). For the CDR3, the DNA is TGTGCCTGGAGTGTAGTGGTCCAAAACATTCAGTACTTC. Translated: CAWSVVVQNIQYF.

The genes are TRBV24-1 and TRBJ2-1, with unresolved D. The ends were cut back, 5 bases at V and 7 bases at J, with 11 bases in the middle. From germline, CDR1 is KGHDR and CDR2 SFDVKD. This CDR3 has 13 residues. DNA of the CDR3: TGTGCCACCAGTGCCCCGGGCCAAAATGAGCAGTTCTTC. It specifies CATSAPGQNEQFF.

The rearrangement links TRBV18 to TRBJ2-7, with TRBD2 matching 7 bases. The CDR3 is made up of 18 amino acids. Germline lookup yields CDR1 KGHSH and CDR2 LQKENI. Trimming took 2 bases from V and 2 from J; bases not matched to a gene: 15. CDR3 amino acids: CASSPRSILSSGTYEQYF. The CDR3 nucleotides read TGTGCCAGCTCACCAAGAAGCATACTGTCTAGCGGAACCTACGAGCAGTACTTC.

This rearrangement joins TRBV5-4 to TRBJ2-1, with unresolved D. Germline CDR1 and CDR2: SGHNT and YYREEE (reference sequence). This CDR3 spans 13 amino acids. The V and J ends lost 2 bases and 9 bases respectively, with 12 bases between them. CDR3 sequence reads: CASSFAWLSEQFF. DNA for the CDR3: TGTGCCAGCAGCTTCGCATGGCTTAGTGAGCAGTTCTTC.

The CDR3 coding sequence is TGCGCCAGCAGCCAAGATCCCAGCGGGGTAGGGGGCGAGCAGTACTTC. Translated: CASSQDPSGVGGEQYF. The chain combines TRBV4-1 with TRBJ2-7, with a weak D call TRBD2 (7 bases). Trimming left V 0 bases short and J 6 bases short, with 18 bases between. The CDR3 is made up of 16 amino acids. In germline, CDR1 is MGHRA, CDR2 YSYEKL.

This chain connects TRBV2 to TRBJ1-1, with D unresolved. The CDR3 is 15 residues long. Trimming took 2 bases from V and 1 from J, leaving 11 bases between them. From germline, CDR1 is SNHLY and CDR2 FYNNEI. CDR3 sequence: CASSESGSGNTEAFF. CDR3 bases: TGTGCCAGCAGTGAATCCGGCTCGGGGAACACTGAAGCTTTCTTT.

The chain joins TRBV2 to TRBJ1-1, with 7 bases matching TRBD1. Trimming at V came to 6 bases and at J to 5 bases, leaving 6 bases not matched to a gene. CDR3 length equals 13 residues. CDR1 and CDR2 from the germline V gene are SNHLY and FYNNEI. CDR3 in DNA: TGTGCCAGCAGGAAGGACAGGTCTACTGAAGCTTTCTTT. Amino acid sequence: CASRKDRSTEAFF. The whole variable domain, filled in from reference TRBV2 and TRBJ1-1, reads EPEVTQTPSHQVTQMGQEVILRCVPISNHLYFYWYRQILGQKVEFLVSFYNNEISEKSEIFDDQFSVERPDGSNFTLKIRSTKLEDSAMYFCASRKDRSTEAFFGQGTRLTVV.

The chain recombines TRBV5-5 with TRBJ2-4; D could derive from TRBD1 or TRBD2 (6 bases each). The germline V gene encodes CDR1 SGHKS and CDR2 YYEKEE (reference sequence). With 3 bases removed from V and 7 bases from J, the gap between germline ends came to 20 bases. The length of the CDR3 is 16 residues. CDR3 sequence (DNA): TGTGCCAGCAGCTACCGACAGTTCGGGGGCTGGAACATTCAGTACTTC. Its translation: CASSYRQFGGWNIQYF.

The rearrangement uses TRBV30 and TRBJ1-1; D is possibly TRBD1 (6 bases). Germline V gene sequence: CDR1 GTSNPN, CDR2 SVGIG (reference sequence). This CDR3 comprises 15 residues. V was cut by 0 bases and J by 0 bases, with 11 bases left in between. The CDR3 loop is CAWSVGGSLNTEAFF. The DNA for the CDR3 is TGTGCCTGGAGTGTTGGGGGCTCCCTGAACACTGAAGCTTTCTTT.

The rearrangement links TRBV28 to TRBJ2-2; 11 bases are a match to TRBD2. The germline gives CDR1 MDHEN, CDR2 SYDVKM. The CDR3 covers 15 residues. V was pared by 9 bases and J by 5 bases, with 8 bases of the junction left unmatched. The CDR3 DNA reads as TGTGCCAGTAAGACCCGGACTAGCGGGACCGGGGAGCTGTTTTTT. Its protein product is CASKTRTSGTGELFF.

This clone was seen just once. V is TRBV27 and J is TRBJ2-7; D is unclear. In germline, CDR1 is MNHEY, CDR2 SMNVEV (reference sequence). The CDR3 covers 13 residues. V lost 10 bases to trimming and J lost 2 bases, with 15 bases between them. The CDR3 DNA sequence: TGTGCCACTGCCCCTCCGGCAGCCTACGAGCAGTACTTC. This gives the protein CATAPPAAYEQYF.

V and J are TRBV5-4 and TRBJ1-3; D is uncertain. This CDR3 comprises 15 residues. Germline lookup yields CDR1 SGHNT and CDR2 YYREEE (reference sequence). Trimming stripped 0 bases from V and 0 bases from J, with 7 bases between. The CDR3 DNA is TGTGCCAGCAGCTTGGAGCTCAACTCTGGAAACACCATATATTTT. Translation gives CASSLELNSGNTIYF.

The chain couples TRBV12-5 to TRBJ1-3, with TRBD1 matching 7 bases. The CDR3 is 16 amino acids. The V and J ends lost 2 bases and 0 bases, in that order; junction bases with no gene match: 4. Germline CDR1 is LGHNT and CDR2 is FRNRAP. The CDR3 nucleotides are TGTGCTAGTGGTTTGCACAGGGGCGACTCTGGAAACACCATATATTTT. Translating it yields CASGLHRGDSGNTIYF.

Only one count was recorded for this clone. The CDR3 DNA follows: TGTGCCAGCAGCCAAGATAGATCGTACACAAATGAAAAACTGTTTTTT. Translation gives CASSQDRSYTNEKLFF. The chain is built from TRBV4-2 and TRBJ1-4; no reliable D call. Looked up from germline, CDR1 is LGHNA and CDR2 is YNFKEQ. The CDR3 has 16 amino acids. Deletions cut 0 bases from V and 5 bases from J, with 13 bases between.

This chain links TRBV19 with TRBJ2-6; 11 bases line up with TRBD1. This CDR3 comprises 17 residues. Germline loops: CDR1 LNHDA, CDR2 SQIVND (reference sequence). V lost 5 bases to trimming and J lost 1 base; unmatched junction nucleotides: 4. In DNA form, the CDR3 reads TGTGCCAGTAGTTTCCGGGACAGGGGGTCTGGGGCCAACGTCCTGACTTTC. Its translation: CASSFRDRGSGANVLTF.

V usage is TRBV5-8 and J usage is TRBJ1-6; the match to TRBD1 covers 7 bases. The CDR3 is made up of 15 amino acids. The J segment lost 4 bases and the V segment lost 3 bases, leaving 4 bases of the junction unmatched. Germline V lookup: CDR1 SGHTS, CDR2 YDEGEE. This chain's CDR3 is CASSSRQGYNSPLHF. The CDR3 region has the DNA TGTGCCAGCAGCTCCCGACAGGGTTATAATTCACCCCTCCACTTT.

J is TRBJ1-1 and V is TRBV7-9; the match to TRBD1 covers 8 bases. The CDR3 contains 14 residues. The germline V gene encodes CDR1 SEHNR and CDR2 FQNEAQ (reference sequence). J was trimmed by 6 bases and V by 5 bases; bases with no gene match: 8. CDR3 residues: CASSPRQGAAEAFF. CDR3 coding DNA: TGTGCCAGCAGCCCTCGGCAGGGGGCAGCTGAAGCTTTCTTT.

The rearrangement joins TRBV30 to TRBJ1-1; D not resolved. Looked up from germline, CDR1 is GTSNPN and CDR2 is SVGIG (reference sequence). V was trimmed by 0 bases and J by 3 bases, leaving 8 bases between them. CDR3 length: 13 residues. CDR3 sequence reads: CAWSVGWDTEAFF. The CDR3 DNA follows: TGTGCCTGGAGTGTAGGGTGGGACACTGAAGCTTTCTTT. The full variable domain, rest sourced from reference TRBV30 and TRBJ1-1, is SQTIHQWPATLVQPVGSPLSLECTVEGTSNPNLYWYRQAAGRGLQLLFYSVGIGQISSEVPQNLSASRPQDRQFILSSKKLLLSDSGFYLCAWSVGWDTEAFFGQGTRLTVV.